This TCR beta chain was sequenced for a study of blood T cell repertoires in COVID-19. The CDR3 length is 15 residues. The ends lost 5 bases at V and 9 bases at J; junction bases unmatched: 10. CDR1 is PRHDT, CDR2 FYEKMQ, per germline (reference sequence). Measured with immunoSEQ multiplex PCR; TCRdb has only the in-frame clones, and not every one. The table lists more than 200,000 clones, around 85% of them singletons. The chain has TRBV13 and TRBJ2-7, with TRBD2 matching 13 bases. This clonotype was obtained from a man aged 80 or over with acute or convalescent COVID-19. The specimen sequenced was peripheral blood. In DNA form, the CDR3 reads TGTGCCAGCAGCCTCTTCGGACTAGCGGGAGAACGGCAGTACTTC. Translation: CASSLFGLAGERQYF. Using reference TRBV13 and TRBJ2-7 for the parts outside the CDR3, the full variable domain is AAGVIQSPRHLIKEKRETATLKCYPIPRHDTVYWYQQGPGQDPQFLISFYEKMQSDKGSIPDRFSAQQFSDYHSELNMSSLELGDSALYFCASSLFGLAGERQYFGPGTRLTVT.